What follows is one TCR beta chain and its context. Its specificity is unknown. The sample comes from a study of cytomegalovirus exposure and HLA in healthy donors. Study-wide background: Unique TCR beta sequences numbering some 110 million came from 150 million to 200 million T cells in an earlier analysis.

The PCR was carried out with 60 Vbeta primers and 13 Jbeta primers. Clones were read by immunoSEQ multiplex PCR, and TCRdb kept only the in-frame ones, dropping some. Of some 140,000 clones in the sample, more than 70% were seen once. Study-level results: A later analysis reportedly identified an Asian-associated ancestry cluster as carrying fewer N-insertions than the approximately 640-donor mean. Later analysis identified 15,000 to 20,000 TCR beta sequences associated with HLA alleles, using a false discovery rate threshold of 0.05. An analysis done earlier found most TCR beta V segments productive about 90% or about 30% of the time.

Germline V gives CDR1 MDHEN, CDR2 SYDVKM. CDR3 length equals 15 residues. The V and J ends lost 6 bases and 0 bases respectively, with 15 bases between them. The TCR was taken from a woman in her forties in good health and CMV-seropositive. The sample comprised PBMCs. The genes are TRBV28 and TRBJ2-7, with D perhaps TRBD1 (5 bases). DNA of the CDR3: TGTGCCAGCAGGGGTCAGGGTATCAGCTCCTACGAGCAGTACTTC. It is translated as CASRGQGISSYEQYF.